The T cell receptor beta chain described here comes from a study of blood T cell repertoires in COVID-19. Study-wide background: PBMCs, B-cell-depleted T cells, or T cells provided the cDNA or gDNA that made up the material.

CDR3 length: 17 residues. CDR1 is LGHNA and CDR2 is YSLEER in the germline V gene. The V gene end was trimmed by 1 base and the J gene end by 7 bases; junction bases not matched to a gene: 11. This clone was counted only a few times. Original methodology: Estimates of nucleated cell counts were drawn from the amplification of reference gene primers. Produced via immunoSEQ multiplex PCR; TCRdb's table is partial and in-frame only. For V, J and clone size, that table is used; D and trimming come from the DNA. The sample records some 110,000 clones, 75% to 95% being singletons. Specimen: peripheral blood. This chain joins TRBV4-3 and TRBJ2-7, with TRBD1 matching over 12 bases. The TCR originated in a human donor with active COVID-19. The donor label of this sample is uncertain. The DNA of the CDR3 is TGCGCCAGCAGCCAAGTAGTGGGGGACAGGGGGCATAGGGAGCAGTACTTC. Translating gives CASSQVVGDRGHREQYF.